The clone carrying this TCR beta chain came up many times. These data are taken from a study of kidney transplant recipient with SARS-CoV-2 infection. TCRdb re-derived calls from the reads in MiXCR, one entry per CDR3 protein. The sample lists roughly 230,000 distinct CDR3 sequences; 25% to 30% were seen once. This sequence was found in a young adult male patient who had COVID-19 and was a kidney transplant recipient. Some T cells may be provided by the graft donor. Sequenced here: a blood sample, sampled at baseline and around day 110 from a kidney transplant recipient.

In nucleotides, the CDR3 is TGCAGTGCTTTCGGAATAACGGCCACTGAAGCTTTCTTT. This codes for CSAFGITATEAFF. The genes are TRBV20-1 and TRBJ1-1; D is uncertain. The CDR3 covers 13 residues. Trimming took 5 bases from V and 4 from J, leaving 14 bases between them. CDR1 and CDR2 (germline): DFQATT, SNEGSKA (reference sequence).